One sample yielded the 10 T cell receptor beta chains listed below, sequenced in a study of blood T cell repertoires in COVID-19. TCRdb's table, derived via immunoSEQ multiplex PCR, lists solely in-frame clones and lacks some. Of 200,000 to 250,000 clones listed, roughly 85% are singletons. The sample was peripheral blood. Every receptor here comes from a woman between 18 and 30 years old with acute or convalescent COVID-19.

The chain employs TRBV4-2 and TRBJ1-6; 7 bases map to TRBD1. This CDR3 is built from 16 residues. J gave up 9 bases and V 6 bases, and 14 bases lay outside the gene matches. The germline CDR1 and CDR2 sequences are LGHNA and YNFKEQ. The CDR3 region is CASRRTTGDIGSPLHF. In DNA, the CDR3 is TGTGCCAGCAGACGCACTACAGGGGATATCGGTTCACCCCTCCACTTT.

V gene TRBV5-1 combines with J gene TRBJ2-2; tentatively, D is TRBD2 (5 bases). The CDR3 extends over 16 amino acids. V gave up 1 base and J gave up 1 base, with 11 bases separating them. Germline CDR1 is SGHRS and CDR2 is YFSETQ. The CDR3: CASSLFPSGNTGELFF. DNA of the CDR3: TGCGCCAGCAGCTTGTTCCCAAGCGGGAACACCGGGGAGCTGTTTTTT.

This clone was recorded only once. The rearrangement joins TRBV6-5 to TRBJ2-7, with TRBD1 matching 8 bases. The CDR3 has 14 residues. Germline values: CDR1 MNHEY, CDR2 SVGAGI. The V segment lost 6 bases and the J segment 6 bases; nucleotides outside the gene matches: 10. CDR3 sequence (DNA): TGTGCCAGCAGCCTCGGACAGGGAACGGGCGAGCAGTACTTC. It is translated as CASSLGQGTGEQYF.

The chain is built from TRBV6-1 and TRBJ2-3; unclear D gene. This CDR3 has 12 residues. From germline, CDR1 is MNHNS and CDR2 SASEGT. V lost 2 bases and J 7 bases, leaving 7 bases between the germline ends. CDR3 nucleotides: TGTGCCAGCAGTGAATGGGCGAATACGCAGTATTTT. It translates to CASSEWANTQYF.

The genes are TRBV19 and TRBJ2-2; D possibly corresponds to TRBD2 (6 bases). The germline V gene has CDR1 LNHDA and CDR2 SQIVND (reference sequence). Trimming cost V 7 bases and J 3 bases, with 18 bases left between them. The CDR3 extends over 16 amino acids. CDR3 sequence (DNA): TGTGCCAGTACCCGGAGGGGTGGCCTTGACACCGGGGAGCTGTTTTTT. The encoded protein is CASTRRGGLDTGELFF.

The chain uses TRBV10-1 and TRBJ2-1; 7 nucleotides align to TRBD2. The V and J ends lost 3 bases and 0 bases, in that order; junction bases with no gene match: 5. The CDR3 consists of 16 residues. Germline CDR1 WNHNN, CDR2 SYGVQD (reference sequence). CDR3 nucleotide sequence: TGCGCCAGCAGTGATATTGCGGGAGCCTCCTACAATGAGCAGTTCTTC. It specifies CASSDIAGASYNEQFF.

V is TRBV7-2 and J is TRBJ2-1; TRBD2 agrees at 14 bases. The CDR3 totals 18 residues. Trimming cost V 1 base and J 9 bases; bases outside gene matches: 11. Germline V lookup: CDR1 SGHTA, CDR2 FQGNSA. The CDR3 protein is CASSLVGGLAGDMGEQFF. DNA of the CDR3: TGTGCCAGCAGCTTAGTAGGGGGACTAGCGGGAGATATGGGTGAGCAGTTCTTC.

This chain connects TRBV28 to TRBJ2-1; weak D call: TRBD1 (5 bases). The CDR3 is made up of 15 amino acids. Trimming stripped 7 bases from V and 7 bases from J, with 20 bases between. CDR1 and CDR2 from the germline V gene are MDHEN and SYDVKM. CDR3 amino acids: CASTSFLGVVNEQFF. For the CDR3, the DNA is TGTGCCAGCACCAGTTTTTTAGGGGTCGTTAATGAGCAGTTCTTC. Variable domain in full (rest from reference TRBV28 and TRBJ2-1): DVKVTQSSRYLVKRTGEKVFLECVQDMDHENMFWYRQDPGLGLRLIYFSYDVKMKEKGDIPEGYSVSREKKERFSLILESASTNQTSMYLCASTSFLGVVNEQFFGPGTRLTVL.

The chain carries TRBV4-3 and TRBJ1-1; D not resolved. The CDR3 has 15 amino acids. Per the germline V gene, CDR1 is LGHNA and CDR2 is YSLEER. Trimming cost V 0 bases and J 0 bases, with 8 bases left between them. CDR3 sequence reads: CASSQDAFMNTEAFF. Written as DNA, the CDR3 is TGCGCCAGCAGCCAAGATGCGTTCATGAACACTGAAGCTTTCTTT.

CDR3 protein: CATLRGQWADTQYF. Written as DNA, the CDR3 is TGTGCCACTCTGCGAGGACAGTGGGCAGATACGCAGTATTTT. This chain joins TRBV7-9 and TRBJ2-3; the D gene is possibly TRBD1 (6 bases). V was pared by 10 bases and J by 4 bases, with 18 bases between. This CDR3 is built from 14 residues. Germline lookup yields CDR1 SEHNR and CDR2 FQNEAQ (reference sequence).